The 20 T cell receptor beta chains listed next were all sequenced from one sample in a study of OX40 agonist ivuxolimab in advanced cancers. Using immunoSEQ multiplex PCR, the repertoire was profiled, and TCRdb retains in-frame clones only, with some absent. The table lists about 100,000 clones, under 95% of them singletons. The sequencing here drew on CD4+ or CD8+ T cells sorted from blood, taken in a trial of the OX40 agonist ivuxolimab. These receptors were collected from an adult with an advanced solid tumor such as melanoma, head and neck, liver or kidney cancer.

This chain connects TRBV13 to TRBJ1-2; 9 bases map to TRBD1. The junction had 9 bases not matched to a gene; V was cut back by 4 bases and J by 3 bases. Germline CDR1 and CDR2: PRHDT and FYEKMQ (reference sequence). The CDR3 totals 16 residues. This chain's CDR3 is CASSSRTGQGHYGYTF. CDR3 nucleotides: TGTGCCAGCAGCTCCAGAACGGGACAGGGACACTATGGCTACACCTTC.

In regard to this clone: Mismatch with germline at one junction end may stem from a read error. V and J are TRBV7-7 and TRBJ2-1; D call uncertain. CDR1 is SSHAT, CDR2 FNYEAQ, per germline (reference sequence). This CDR3 is built from 15 residues. In nucleotides, the CDR3 is TGTGCTAGCAGCTTTGACTCATCTGCTTACAATGAGCAGTTCTTC. This translates into CASSFDSSAYNEQFF.

A remark on this clone: A much larger clone differs from this one at a single base, so this may be a read error. This sample includes further DNA sequences coding for the same CDR3. The rearrangement joins TRBV5-6 to TRBJ2-2; D gene unclear. The CDR3 length is 13 residues. The germline gives CDR1 SGHDT, CDR2 YYEEEE. The V and J ends lost 2 bases and 1 base respectively, with 3 bases between them. CDR3 DNA: TGTGCCAGCAGCTTTGGGAACACCGGGGAGCTGTTTTTT. Translation: CASSFGNTGELFF. The whole variable domain, filled in from reference TRBV5-6 and TRBJ2-2, reads DAGVTQSPTHLIKTRGQQVTLRCSPKSGHDTVSWYQQALGQGPQFIFQYYEEEERQRGNFPDRFSGHQFPNYSSELNVNALLLGDSALYLCASSFGNTGELFFGEGSRLTVL.

The gene calls are TRBV19 and TRBJ1-1; D is unresolved. There are 13 residues in the CDR3. The ends were cut back, 5 bases at V and 0 bases at J, with 7 bases in the middle. The germline V gene encodes CDR1 LNHDA and CDR2 SQIVND (reference sequence). In DNA, the CDR3 is TGTGCCAGTAGTCTTCTTATGAACACTGAAGCTTTCTTT. Its translation is CASSLLMNTEAFF.

In nucleotides, the CDR3 is TGCGCCAGCAGGCCCGGGACAGGGGGCTACGAGCAGTACTTC. This encodes CASRPGTGGYEQYF. The rearrangement uses TRBV5-1 and TRBJ2-7; 11 bases are a match to TRBD1. CDR1 SGHRS and CDR2 YFSETQ come from the germline V gene. With V trimmed by 5 bases and J by 3 bases, 4 bases remained unmatched. CDR3 size: 14 residues.

This clone has only one observation. V and J are TRBV29-1 and TRBJ2-7, with 9 nucleotides matching TRBD2. The CDR3 runs to 16 residues. Germline CDR1 reads SQVTM; CDR2 reads ANQGSEA. V lost 4 bases to trimming and J lost 2 bases; unmatched junction nucleotides: 12. CDR3 protein: CSVGGPTSGTAYEQYF. CDR3 nucleotide sequence: TGCAGCGTTGGGGGCCCGACTAGCGGAACAGCCTACGAGCAGTACTTC.

The table lists this clone with a count of one. This sequence joins TRBV30 and TRBJ2-1, with D perhaps TRBD2 (5 bases). Germline V gene lookup returns CDR1 GTSNPN and CDR2 SVGIG (reference sequence). With 4 bases removed from V and 5 bases from J, the gap between germline ends came to 6 bases. The CDR3 has 11 amino acids. This CDR3 is CAWNGNNEQFF. CDR3 DNA sequence: TGTGCCTGGAACGGGAACAATGAGCAGTTCTTC.

CDR3 region: CASSYRQDYEQYF. In DNA form, the CDR3 reads TGTGCCAGCAGCTATCGACAGGACTACGAGCAGTACTTC. The J gene is TRBJ2-7, the V gene TRBV5-4, with D possibly being TRBD1 (6 bases). The CDR3 spans 13 residues. Germline V gene lookup returns CDR1 SGHNT and CDR2 YYREEE (reference sequence). The germline V and J ends were trimmed by 3 bases and 3 bases, with 10 bases remaining between them.

About this clone itself: Other nucleotide sequences in the sample specify the same CDR3. The chain combines TRBV4-3 with TRBJ2-7; 8 positions agree with TRBD1. J gave up 3 bases and V 1 base, and 2 bases lay outside the gene matches. Germline V CDR1 and CDR2: LGHNA, YSLEER. This CDR3 is 14 amino acids long. CDR3 bases: TGCGCCAGCAGCCAAGGGACAGGGCTCTACGAGCAGTACTTC. Protein product: CASSQGTGLYEQYF.

The V and J genes are TRBV5-6 and TRBJ1-2, with D possibly being TRBD1 (5 bases). The V gene's germline CDR1 is SGHDT and CDR2 YYEEEE. V shed 4 bases and J shed 4 bases, with 17 bases lying between them. The length of the CDR3 is 15 residues. The CDR3 is CASSPTGGGPYGYTF. DNA of the CDR3: TGTGCCAGCAGCCCAACAGGAGGAGGGCCCTATGGCTACACCTTC.

This chain uses TRBV27 with TRBJ2-3; unclear D gene. CDR3 length: 11 amino acids. Between the trimmed V and J ends, which lost 5 bases and 4 bases, there was a span of 4 bases. In germline, CDR1 is MNHEY, CDR2 SMNVEV (reference sequence). The CDR3 loop reads CASSTADTQYF. DNA for the CDR3: TGTGCCAGCAGTACGGCAGATACGCAGTATTTT.

The V gene is TRBV9, the J gene TRBJ2-7; 12 bases are shared with TRBD2. The CDR3 covers 15 residues. Germline loops: CDR1 SGDLS, CDR2 YYNGEE. The V and J ends lost 4 bases and 2 bases, in that order; junction bases with no gene match: 4. For the CDR3, the DNA is TGTGCCAGCAGCTTACTAGCGGGAGGTCCCTACGAGCAGTACTTC. Translated, it gives CASSLLAGGPYEQYF.

V is TRBV4-1 and J is TRBJ2-2; D is unresolved. Germline CDR1 is MGHRA and CDR2 is YSYEKL. V was cut by 0 bases and J by 6 bases, with 8 bases left in between. The length of the CDR3 is 14 residues. CDR3 nucleotide sequence: TGCGCCAGCAGCCAAGAGCCCAGCGCCGGGGAGCTGTTTTTT. Amino acid sequence: CASSQEPSAGELFF.

This clone showed up just once. The chain links TRBV30 to TRBJ2-3; D is unclear. The CDR3 is made up of 14 amino acids. Germline V CDR1 and CDR2: GTSNPN, SVGIG (reference sequence). V was pared by 1 base and J by 1 base, with 9 bases between. This CDR3 is CAWSAEAGTDTQYF. Written as DNA, the CDR3 is TGTGCCTGGAGTGCAGAGGCGGGCACAGATACGCAGTATTTT.

The chain links TRBV7-6 to TRBJ2-3, with D unresolved. The CDR3 totals 13 residues. Trimming removed 5 bases at V and 3 bases at J, with 9 bases between. Germline loops: CDR1 SGHVS, CDR2 FNYEAQ. DNA for the CDR3: TGTGCCAGCAGCCCGAGCCGGACAGATACGCAGTATTTT. It yields the protein CASSPSRTDTQYF.

This clone was recorded once. This specimen includes other DNA sequences encoding the same CDR3. V is TRBV29-1 and J is TRBJ1-2; a weak D match, TRBD1 (5 bases). Per germline, CDR1 SQVTM and CDR2 ANQGSEA. The CDR3 is 11 amino acids. V lost 4 bases, J lost 3 bases, and 6 bases lay in between. The CDR3 reads CSVGGDYGYTF. In DNA, the CDR3 is TGCAGCGTTGGGGGGGACTATGGCTACACCTTC.

The rearrangement joins TRBV19 to TRBJ2-7; 9 positions agree with TRBD1. The germline V gene has CDR1 LNHDA and CDR2 SQIVND (reference sequence). The CDR3 runs 17 residues. With 3 bases clipped from V and 2 bases from J, the junction kept 11 bases outside the gene matches. The CDR3 here is CASSITPQGDRAYEQYF. CDR3 nucleotide sequence: TGTGCCAGTAGTATCACGCCCCAAGGGGACAGGGCCTACGAGCAGTACTTC.

V and J are TRBV9 and TRBJ1-4; no clear D. Trimming left V 0 bases short and J 5 bases short, with 8 bases between. Per the germline V gene, CDR1 is SGDLS and CDR2 is YYNGEE. This CDR3 region has 14 residues. The CDR3 bases are TGTGCCAGCAGCGTAGCTGAAGAGAATGAAAAACTGTTTTTT. This gives the protein CASSVAEENEKLFF.

In its sample, this clone was seen once. This chain links TRBV5-5 with TRBJ1-5, with D unclear. The CDR3 extends over 17 amino acids. Germline CDR1 and CDR2: SGHKS and YYEKEE (reference sequence). V lost 0 bases and J 0 bases, leaving 13 bases between the germline ends. CDR3 residues: CASSLAYRRYSNQPQHF. The CDR3 nucleotides read TGTGCCAGCAGCTTGGCCTACCGACGCTATAGCAATCAGCCCCAGCATTTT.

The genes are TRBV11-2 and TRBJ1-2; weak D call: TRBD1 (6 bases). Trimming left V 6 bases short and J 3 bases short, with 20 bases between. This CDR3 contains 16 residues. The germline V gene encodes CDR1 SGHAT and CDR2 FQNNGV. The CDR3 spells CASRRGEGGLHYGYTF. CDR3 in DNA: TGTGCCAGCAGACGAGGGGAGGGGGGCCTTCACTATGGCTACACCTTC.